This T cell receptor (beta chain) came from a study of CD8+ T cells in alopecia areata. General study results and limits: Scalp clonality, together with expanded CD8+ clones among the top 100, fell significantly with tofacitinib.

The CDR3 has 13 residues. Trimming took off 5 bases at V and 4 bases at J, with 12 bases between the two ends. Germline CDR1 is SGHRS and CDR2 is YFSETQ. Treatment: oral pan-JAK inhibitor, 5-10 mg twice daily. The study team obtained lesional scalp punch biopsies and peripheral blood from alopecia areata patients. RNA extraction and reverse transcription yielded cDNA as sequencing template. The table came from immunoSEQ multiplex PCR; TCRdb's copy has only in-frame clones and leaves some out. The data show about 250,000 clones, 60% seen once. This clone was counted only a few times. Its antigen is undetermined.

J is TRBJ1-1 and V is TRBV5-1; D call uncertain. This receptor was obtained from a human donor with alopecia areata. Sequencing was performed on CD4+ T cells sorted from blood, taken around week 54, from a patient treated with tofacitinib. The CDR3 reads CASRQERTTEAFF. The CDR3 DNA sequence: TGCGCCAGCAGGCAGGAAAGGACCACTGAAGCTTTCTTT.